This T cell receptor beta chain came from a study of neoadjuvant anti-PD-1 for oral cavity cancer. This clone was recorded at least ten times. Assay: immunoSEQ multiplex PCR; the TCRdb copy retains only in-frame clones and omits some. Here the sample spans about 24,000 clones, around a quarter being singletons. Time point meaning: after neoadjuvant nivolumab, at surgical resection. These newly diagnosed stage II-IVA oral cavity squamous cell carcinoma patients had no prior systemic or radiation treatment. CDR1 is MNHNY and CDR2 is SVGAGI in the germline V gene (reference sequence). The length of the CDR3 is 12 residues. Trimming cost V 3 bases and J 6 bases; bases outside gene matches: 1.

The chain links TRBV6-6 to TRBJ1-2, with 7 bases aligning to TRBD1. The receptor's source is a person aged 35 to 85 with oral cavity squamous cell carcinoma. The sequenced sample was tumor tissue, obtained after nivolumab (anti-PD-1) treatment. CDR3 in amino acids: CASSYTGDGYTF. Here the CDR3 DNA reads TGTGCCAGCAGTTATACAGGGGATGGCTACACCTTC.